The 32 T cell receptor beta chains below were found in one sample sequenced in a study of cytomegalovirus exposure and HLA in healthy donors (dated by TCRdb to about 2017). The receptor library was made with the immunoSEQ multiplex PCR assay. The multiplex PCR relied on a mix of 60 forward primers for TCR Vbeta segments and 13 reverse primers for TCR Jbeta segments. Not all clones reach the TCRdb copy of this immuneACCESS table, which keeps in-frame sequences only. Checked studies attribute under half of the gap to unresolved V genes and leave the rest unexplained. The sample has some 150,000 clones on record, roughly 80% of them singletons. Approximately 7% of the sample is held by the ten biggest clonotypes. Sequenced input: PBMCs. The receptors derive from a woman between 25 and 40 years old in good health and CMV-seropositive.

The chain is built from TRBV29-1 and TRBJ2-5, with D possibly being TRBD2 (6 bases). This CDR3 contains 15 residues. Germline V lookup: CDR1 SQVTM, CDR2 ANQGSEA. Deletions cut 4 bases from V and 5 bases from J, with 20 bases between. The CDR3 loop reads CSVGPPRGGWETQYF. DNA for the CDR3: TGCAGCGTTGGACCCCCGCGGGGTGGGTGGGAGACCCAGTACTTC. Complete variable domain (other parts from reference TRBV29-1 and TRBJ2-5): SAVISQKPSRDICQRGTSLTIQCQVDSQVTMMFWYRQQPGQSLTLIATANQGSEATYESGFVIDKFPISRPNLTFSTLTVSNMSPEDSSIYLCSVGPPRGGWETQYFGPGTRLLVL.

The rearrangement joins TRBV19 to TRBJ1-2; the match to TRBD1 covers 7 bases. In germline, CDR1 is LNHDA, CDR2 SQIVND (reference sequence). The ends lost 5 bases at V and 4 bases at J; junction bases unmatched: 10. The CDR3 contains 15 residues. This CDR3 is CASSPRGGGLYGYTF. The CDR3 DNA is TGTGCCAGTAGTCCCAGAGGGGGCGGACTCTATGGCTACACCTTC.

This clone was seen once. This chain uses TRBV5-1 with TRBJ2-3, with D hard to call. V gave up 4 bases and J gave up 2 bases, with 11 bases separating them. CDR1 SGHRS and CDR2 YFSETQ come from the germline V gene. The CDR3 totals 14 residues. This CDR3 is CASSQLQDTDTQYF. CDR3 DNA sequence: TGCGCCAGCAGCCAGCTCCAGGACACAGATACGCAGTATTTT.

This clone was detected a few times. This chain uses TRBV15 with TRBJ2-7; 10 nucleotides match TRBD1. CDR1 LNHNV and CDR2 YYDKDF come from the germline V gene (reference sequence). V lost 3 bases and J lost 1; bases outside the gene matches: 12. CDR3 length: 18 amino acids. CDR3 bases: TGTGCCACCAGCAGCCTCACCGAGGGGGGACAGGGGTCCTACGAGCAGTACTTC. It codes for CATSSLTEGGQGSYEQYF.

The CDR3 DNA sequence: TGTGCCAGCAGCTTAGGTCCTGATACGCAGTATTTT. Residues: CASSLGPDTQYF. The V and J genes are TRBV7-9 and TRBJ2-3, with D unresolved. The CDR3 is 12 residues long. CDR1 and CDR2 from the germline V gene are SEHNR and FQNEAQ (reference sequence). Trimming pared 1 base from V and 6 bases from J, leaving 5 bases between.

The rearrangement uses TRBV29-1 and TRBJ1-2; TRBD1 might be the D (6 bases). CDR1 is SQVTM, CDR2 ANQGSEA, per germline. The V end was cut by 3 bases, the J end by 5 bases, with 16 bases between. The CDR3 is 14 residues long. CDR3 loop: CSVDLTGRGYGYTF. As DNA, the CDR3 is TGCAGCGTTGATTTGACAGGTCGGGGATATGGCTACACCTTC.

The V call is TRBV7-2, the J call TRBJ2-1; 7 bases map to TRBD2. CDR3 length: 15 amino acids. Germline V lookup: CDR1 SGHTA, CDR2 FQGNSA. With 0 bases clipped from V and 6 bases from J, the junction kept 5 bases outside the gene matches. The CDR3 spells CASSLAKRGRNEQFF. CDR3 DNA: TGTGCCAGCAGCTTAGCTAAGCGGGGTCGCAATGAGCAGTTCTTC.

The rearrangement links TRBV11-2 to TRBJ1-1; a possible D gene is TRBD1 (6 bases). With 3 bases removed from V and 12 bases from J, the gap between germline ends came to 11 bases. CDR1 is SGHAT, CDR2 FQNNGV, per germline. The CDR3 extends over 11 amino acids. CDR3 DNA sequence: TGTGCCAGCAGCTTTTCAGGGGCAACTTTCTTT. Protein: CASSFSGATFF.

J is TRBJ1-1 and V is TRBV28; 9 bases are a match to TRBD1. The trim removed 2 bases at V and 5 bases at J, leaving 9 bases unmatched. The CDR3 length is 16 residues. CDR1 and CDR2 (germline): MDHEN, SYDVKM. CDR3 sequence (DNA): TGTGCCAGCAGTTTAAGGACAGGGGATGGTGGGACTGAAGCTTTCTTT. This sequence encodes CASSLRTGDGGTEAFF.

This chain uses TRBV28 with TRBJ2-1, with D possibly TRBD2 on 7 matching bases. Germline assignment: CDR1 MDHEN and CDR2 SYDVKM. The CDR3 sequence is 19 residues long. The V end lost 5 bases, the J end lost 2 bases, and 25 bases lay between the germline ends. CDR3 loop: CASSPARSRAGAAYNEQFF. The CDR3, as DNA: TGTGCCAGCAGTCCTGCCCGATCCAGGGCGGGGGCAGCCTACAATGAGCAGTTCTTC. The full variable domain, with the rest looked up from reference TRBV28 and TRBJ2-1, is DVKVTQSSRYLVKRTGEKVFLECVQDMDHENMFWYRQDPGLGLRLIYFSYDVKMKEKGDIPEGYSVSREKKERFSLILESASTNQTSMYLCASSPARSRAGAAYNEQFFGPGTRLTVL.

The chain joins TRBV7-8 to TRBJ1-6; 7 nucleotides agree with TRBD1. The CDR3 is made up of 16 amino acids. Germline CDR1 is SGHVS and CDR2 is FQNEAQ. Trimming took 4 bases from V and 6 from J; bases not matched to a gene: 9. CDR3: CASSSYGQVLNSPLHF. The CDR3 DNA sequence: TGTGCCAGCAGCTCCTACGGACAGGTCCTTAATTCACCCCTCCACTTT.

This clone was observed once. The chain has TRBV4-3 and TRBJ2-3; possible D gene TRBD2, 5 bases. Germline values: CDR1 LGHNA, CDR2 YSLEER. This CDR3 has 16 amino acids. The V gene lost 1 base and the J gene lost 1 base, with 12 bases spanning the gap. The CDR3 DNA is TGCGCCAGCAGCCAAGTGGCTAGCCGTCGCACAGATACGCAGTATTTT. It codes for CASSQVASRRTDTQYF.

The CDR3 loop reads CASSARLSYEQYF. In DNA, the CDR3 is TGTGCCTCATCCGCCAGGCTATCCTACGAGCAGTACTTC. The V call is TRBV30, the J call TRBJ2-7; D is undetermined. The V end was cut by 7 bases, the J end by 1 base, with 14 bases between. The CDR3 is 13 residues long. Germline V CDR1 and CDR2: GTSNPN, SVGIG (reference sequence).

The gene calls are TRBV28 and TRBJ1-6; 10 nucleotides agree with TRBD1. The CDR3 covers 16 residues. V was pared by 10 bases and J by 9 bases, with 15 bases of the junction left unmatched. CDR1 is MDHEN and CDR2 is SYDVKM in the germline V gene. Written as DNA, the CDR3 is TGTGCCACGTTGGCTCTCGGGACAGGGGTAGGTTCACCCCTCCACTTT. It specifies CATLALGTGVGSPLHF.

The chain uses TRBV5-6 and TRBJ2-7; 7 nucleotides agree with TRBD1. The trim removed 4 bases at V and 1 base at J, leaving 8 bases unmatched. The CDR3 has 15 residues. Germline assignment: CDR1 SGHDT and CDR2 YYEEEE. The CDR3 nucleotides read TGTGCCAGCAGCGTCTACAGGGGCGAGTCCTACGAGCAGTACTTC. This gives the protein CASSVYRGESYEQYF.

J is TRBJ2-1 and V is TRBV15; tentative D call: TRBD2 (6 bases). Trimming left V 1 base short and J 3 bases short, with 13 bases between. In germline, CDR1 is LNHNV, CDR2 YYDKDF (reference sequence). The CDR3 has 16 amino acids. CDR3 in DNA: TGTGCCACCAGCAGAGTTCCCGCGGAGGGCTACAATGAGCAGTTCTTC. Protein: CATSRVPAEGYNEQFF. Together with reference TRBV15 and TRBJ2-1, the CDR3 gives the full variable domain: DAMVIQNPRYQVTQFGKPVTLSCSQTLNHNVMYWYQQKSSQAPKLLFHYYDKDFNNEADTPDNFQSRRPNTSFCFLDIRSPGLGDTAMYLCATSRVPAEGYNEQFFGPGTRLTVL.

In DNA, the CDR3 is TGTGCCAGCAGTTACCGGGGACAGGGGAGACTCACTGAAGCTTTCTTT. It yields the protein CASSYRGQGRLTEAFF. The chain links TRBV6-5 to TRBJ1-1; TRBD1 agrees at 10 bases. The CDR3 contains 16 residues. With V trimmed by 2 bases and J by 4 bases, 7 bases remained unmatched. Germline V gene data show CDR1 as MNHEY and CDR2 as SVGAGI.

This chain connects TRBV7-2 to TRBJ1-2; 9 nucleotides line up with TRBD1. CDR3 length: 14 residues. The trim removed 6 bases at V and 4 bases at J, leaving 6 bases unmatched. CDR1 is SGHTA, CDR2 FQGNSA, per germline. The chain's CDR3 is CASRNRGQSYGYTF. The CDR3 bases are TGTGCCAGCAGAAACAGGGGGCAGAGCTATGGCTACACCTTC.

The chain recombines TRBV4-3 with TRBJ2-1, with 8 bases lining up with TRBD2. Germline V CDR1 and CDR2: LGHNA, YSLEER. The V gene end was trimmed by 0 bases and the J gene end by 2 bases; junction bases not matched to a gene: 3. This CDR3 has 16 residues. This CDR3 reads CASSQESGGAYNEQFF. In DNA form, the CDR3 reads TGCGCCAGCAGCCAAGAGTCCGGGGGGGCCTACAATGAGCAGTTCTTC.

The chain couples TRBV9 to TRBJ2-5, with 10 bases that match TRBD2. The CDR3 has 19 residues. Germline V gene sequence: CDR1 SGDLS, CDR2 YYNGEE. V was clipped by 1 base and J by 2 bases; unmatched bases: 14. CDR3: CASSVFPTGASGGQETQYF. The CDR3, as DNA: TGTGCCAGCAGCGTATTTCCAACGGGCGCTAGCGGGGGACAAGAGACCCAGTACTTC.

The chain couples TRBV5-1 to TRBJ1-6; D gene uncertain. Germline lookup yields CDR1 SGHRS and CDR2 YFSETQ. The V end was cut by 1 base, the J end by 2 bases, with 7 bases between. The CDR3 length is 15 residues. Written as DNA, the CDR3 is TGCGCCAGCAGCTTGAGAGAGGCCTATAATTCACCCCTCCACTTT. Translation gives CASSLREAYNSPLHF.

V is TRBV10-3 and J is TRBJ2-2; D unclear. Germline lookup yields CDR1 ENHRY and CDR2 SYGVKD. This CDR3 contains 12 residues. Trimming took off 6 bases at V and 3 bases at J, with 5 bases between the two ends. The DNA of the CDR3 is TGTGCCATCAGGGGCTACACCGGGGAGCTGTTTTTT. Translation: CAIRGYTGELFF.

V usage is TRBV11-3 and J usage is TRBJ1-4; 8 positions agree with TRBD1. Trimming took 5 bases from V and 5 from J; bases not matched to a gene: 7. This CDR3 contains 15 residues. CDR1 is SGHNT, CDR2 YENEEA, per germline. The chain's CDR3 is CASSRGTGPNEKLFF. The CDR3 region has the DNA TGTGCCAGCAGCCGTGGGACAGGACCGAATGAAAAACTGTTTTTT.

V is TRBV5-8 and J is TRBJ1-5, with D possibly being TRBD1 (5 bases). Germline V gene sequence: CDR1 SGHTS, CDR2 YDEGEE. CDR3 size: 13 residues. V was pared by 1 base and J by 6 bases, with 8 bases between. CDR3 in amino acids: CASSLKGAQPQHF. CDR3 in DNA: TGTGCCAGCAGCTTGAAAGGGGCTCAGCCCCAGCATTTT. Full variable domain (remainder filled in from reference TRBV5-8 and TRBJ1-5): EAGVTQSPTHLIKTRGQQATLRCSPISGHTSVYWYQQALGLGLQFLLWYDEGEERNRGNFPPRFSGRQFPNYSSELNVNALELEDSALYLCASSLKGAQPQHFGDGTRLSIL.

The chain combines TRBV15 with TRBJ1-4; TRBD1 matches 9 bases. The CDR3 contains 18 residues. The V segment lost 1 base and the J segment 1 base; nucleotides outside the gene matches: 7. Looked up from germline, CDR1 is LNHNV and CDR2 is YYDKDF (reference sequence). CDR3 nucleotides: TGTGCCACCAGCAGAGGGAACAGGGGGCCGGAAACTAATGAAAAACTGTTTTTT. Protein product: CATSRGNRGPETNEKLFF.

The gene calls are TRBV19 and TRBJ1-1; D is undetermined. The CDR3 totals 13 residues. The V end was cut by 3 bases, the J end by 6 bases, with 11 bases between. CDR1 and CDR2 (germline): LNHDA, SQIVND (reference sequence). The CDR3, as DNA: TGTGCCAGTAGTATTTTCCTGAGGGCTGAAGCTTTCTTT. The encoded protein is CASSIFLRAEAFF.

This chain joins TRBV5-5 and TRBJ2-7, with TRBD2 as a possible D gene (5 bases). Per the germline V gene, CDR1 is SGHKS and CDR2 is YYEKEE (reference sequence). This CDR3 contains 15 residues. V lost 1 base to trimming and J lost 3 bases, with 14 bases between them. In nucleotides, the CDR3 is TGTGCCAGCAGCTTGCTCGAGGGCAGGTACTACGAGCAGTACTTC. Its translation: CASSLLEGRYYEQYF. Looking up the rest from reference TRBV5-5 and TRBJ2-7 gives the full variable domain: DAGVTQSPTHLIKTRGQQVTLRCSPISGHKSVSWYQQVLGQGPQFIFQYYEKEERGRGNFPDRFSARQFPNYSSELNVNALLLGDSALYLCASSLLEGRYYEQYFGPGTRLTVT.

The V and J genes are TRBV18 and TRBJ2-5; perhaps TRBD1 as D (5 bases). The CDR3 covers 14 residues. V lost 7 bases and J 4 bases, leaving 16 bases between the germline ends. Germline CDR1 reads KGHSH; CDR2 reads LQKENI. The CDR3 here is CASLQVPALETQYF. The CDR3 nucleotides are TGTGCCAGCTTACAGGTCCCTGCTTTAGAGACCCAGTACTTC.

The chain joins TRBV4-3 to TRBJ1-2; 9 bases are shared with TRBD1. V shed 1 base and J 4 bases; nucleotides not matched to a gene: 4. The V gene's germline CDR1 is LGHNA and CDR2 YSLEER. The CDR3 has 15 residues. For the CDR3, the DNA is TGCGCCAGCAGCCAAGGAACAGGGGGCTCCTATGGCTACACCTTC. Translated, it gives CASSQGTGGSYGYTF.

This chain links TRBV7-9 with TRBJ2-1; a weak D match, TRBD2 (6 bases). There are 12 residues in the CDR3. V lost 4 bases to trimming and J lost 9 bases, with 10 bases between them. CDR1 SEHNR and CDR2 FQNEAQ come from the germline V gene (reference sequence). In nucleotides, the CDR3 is TGTGCCAGCAGCTCCTCGGGGGTTGAGCAGTTCTTC. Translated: CASSSSGVEQFF.

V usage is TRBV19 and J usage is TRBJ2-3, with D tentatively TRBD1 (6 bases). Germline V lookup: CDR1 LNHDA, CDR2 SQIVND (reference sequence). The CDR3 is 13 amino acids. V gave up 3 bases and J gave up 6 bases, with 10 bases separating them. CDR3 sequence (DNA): TGTGCCAGTAGTATCAGGACAGTGGATACGCAGTATTTT. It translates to CASSIRTVDTQYF. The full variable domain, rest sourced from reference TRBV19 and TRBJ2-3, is DGGITQSPKYLFRKEGQNVTLSCEQNLNHDAMYWYRQDPGQGLRLIYYSQIVNDFQKGDIAEGYSVSREKKESFPLTVTSAQKNPTAFYLCASSIRTVDTQYFGPGTRLTVL.

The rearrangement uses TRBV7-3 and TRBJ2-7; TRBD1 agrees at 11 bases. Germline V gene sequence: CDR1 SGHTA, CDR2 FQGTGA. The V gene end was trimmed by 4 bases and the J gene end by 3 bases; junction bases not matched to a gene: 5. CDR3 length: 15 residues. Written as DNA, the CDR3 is TGTGCCAGCAGCTCAGGGACAGGGGGGAGCTACGAGCAGTACTTC. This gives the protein CASSSGTGGSYEQYF.